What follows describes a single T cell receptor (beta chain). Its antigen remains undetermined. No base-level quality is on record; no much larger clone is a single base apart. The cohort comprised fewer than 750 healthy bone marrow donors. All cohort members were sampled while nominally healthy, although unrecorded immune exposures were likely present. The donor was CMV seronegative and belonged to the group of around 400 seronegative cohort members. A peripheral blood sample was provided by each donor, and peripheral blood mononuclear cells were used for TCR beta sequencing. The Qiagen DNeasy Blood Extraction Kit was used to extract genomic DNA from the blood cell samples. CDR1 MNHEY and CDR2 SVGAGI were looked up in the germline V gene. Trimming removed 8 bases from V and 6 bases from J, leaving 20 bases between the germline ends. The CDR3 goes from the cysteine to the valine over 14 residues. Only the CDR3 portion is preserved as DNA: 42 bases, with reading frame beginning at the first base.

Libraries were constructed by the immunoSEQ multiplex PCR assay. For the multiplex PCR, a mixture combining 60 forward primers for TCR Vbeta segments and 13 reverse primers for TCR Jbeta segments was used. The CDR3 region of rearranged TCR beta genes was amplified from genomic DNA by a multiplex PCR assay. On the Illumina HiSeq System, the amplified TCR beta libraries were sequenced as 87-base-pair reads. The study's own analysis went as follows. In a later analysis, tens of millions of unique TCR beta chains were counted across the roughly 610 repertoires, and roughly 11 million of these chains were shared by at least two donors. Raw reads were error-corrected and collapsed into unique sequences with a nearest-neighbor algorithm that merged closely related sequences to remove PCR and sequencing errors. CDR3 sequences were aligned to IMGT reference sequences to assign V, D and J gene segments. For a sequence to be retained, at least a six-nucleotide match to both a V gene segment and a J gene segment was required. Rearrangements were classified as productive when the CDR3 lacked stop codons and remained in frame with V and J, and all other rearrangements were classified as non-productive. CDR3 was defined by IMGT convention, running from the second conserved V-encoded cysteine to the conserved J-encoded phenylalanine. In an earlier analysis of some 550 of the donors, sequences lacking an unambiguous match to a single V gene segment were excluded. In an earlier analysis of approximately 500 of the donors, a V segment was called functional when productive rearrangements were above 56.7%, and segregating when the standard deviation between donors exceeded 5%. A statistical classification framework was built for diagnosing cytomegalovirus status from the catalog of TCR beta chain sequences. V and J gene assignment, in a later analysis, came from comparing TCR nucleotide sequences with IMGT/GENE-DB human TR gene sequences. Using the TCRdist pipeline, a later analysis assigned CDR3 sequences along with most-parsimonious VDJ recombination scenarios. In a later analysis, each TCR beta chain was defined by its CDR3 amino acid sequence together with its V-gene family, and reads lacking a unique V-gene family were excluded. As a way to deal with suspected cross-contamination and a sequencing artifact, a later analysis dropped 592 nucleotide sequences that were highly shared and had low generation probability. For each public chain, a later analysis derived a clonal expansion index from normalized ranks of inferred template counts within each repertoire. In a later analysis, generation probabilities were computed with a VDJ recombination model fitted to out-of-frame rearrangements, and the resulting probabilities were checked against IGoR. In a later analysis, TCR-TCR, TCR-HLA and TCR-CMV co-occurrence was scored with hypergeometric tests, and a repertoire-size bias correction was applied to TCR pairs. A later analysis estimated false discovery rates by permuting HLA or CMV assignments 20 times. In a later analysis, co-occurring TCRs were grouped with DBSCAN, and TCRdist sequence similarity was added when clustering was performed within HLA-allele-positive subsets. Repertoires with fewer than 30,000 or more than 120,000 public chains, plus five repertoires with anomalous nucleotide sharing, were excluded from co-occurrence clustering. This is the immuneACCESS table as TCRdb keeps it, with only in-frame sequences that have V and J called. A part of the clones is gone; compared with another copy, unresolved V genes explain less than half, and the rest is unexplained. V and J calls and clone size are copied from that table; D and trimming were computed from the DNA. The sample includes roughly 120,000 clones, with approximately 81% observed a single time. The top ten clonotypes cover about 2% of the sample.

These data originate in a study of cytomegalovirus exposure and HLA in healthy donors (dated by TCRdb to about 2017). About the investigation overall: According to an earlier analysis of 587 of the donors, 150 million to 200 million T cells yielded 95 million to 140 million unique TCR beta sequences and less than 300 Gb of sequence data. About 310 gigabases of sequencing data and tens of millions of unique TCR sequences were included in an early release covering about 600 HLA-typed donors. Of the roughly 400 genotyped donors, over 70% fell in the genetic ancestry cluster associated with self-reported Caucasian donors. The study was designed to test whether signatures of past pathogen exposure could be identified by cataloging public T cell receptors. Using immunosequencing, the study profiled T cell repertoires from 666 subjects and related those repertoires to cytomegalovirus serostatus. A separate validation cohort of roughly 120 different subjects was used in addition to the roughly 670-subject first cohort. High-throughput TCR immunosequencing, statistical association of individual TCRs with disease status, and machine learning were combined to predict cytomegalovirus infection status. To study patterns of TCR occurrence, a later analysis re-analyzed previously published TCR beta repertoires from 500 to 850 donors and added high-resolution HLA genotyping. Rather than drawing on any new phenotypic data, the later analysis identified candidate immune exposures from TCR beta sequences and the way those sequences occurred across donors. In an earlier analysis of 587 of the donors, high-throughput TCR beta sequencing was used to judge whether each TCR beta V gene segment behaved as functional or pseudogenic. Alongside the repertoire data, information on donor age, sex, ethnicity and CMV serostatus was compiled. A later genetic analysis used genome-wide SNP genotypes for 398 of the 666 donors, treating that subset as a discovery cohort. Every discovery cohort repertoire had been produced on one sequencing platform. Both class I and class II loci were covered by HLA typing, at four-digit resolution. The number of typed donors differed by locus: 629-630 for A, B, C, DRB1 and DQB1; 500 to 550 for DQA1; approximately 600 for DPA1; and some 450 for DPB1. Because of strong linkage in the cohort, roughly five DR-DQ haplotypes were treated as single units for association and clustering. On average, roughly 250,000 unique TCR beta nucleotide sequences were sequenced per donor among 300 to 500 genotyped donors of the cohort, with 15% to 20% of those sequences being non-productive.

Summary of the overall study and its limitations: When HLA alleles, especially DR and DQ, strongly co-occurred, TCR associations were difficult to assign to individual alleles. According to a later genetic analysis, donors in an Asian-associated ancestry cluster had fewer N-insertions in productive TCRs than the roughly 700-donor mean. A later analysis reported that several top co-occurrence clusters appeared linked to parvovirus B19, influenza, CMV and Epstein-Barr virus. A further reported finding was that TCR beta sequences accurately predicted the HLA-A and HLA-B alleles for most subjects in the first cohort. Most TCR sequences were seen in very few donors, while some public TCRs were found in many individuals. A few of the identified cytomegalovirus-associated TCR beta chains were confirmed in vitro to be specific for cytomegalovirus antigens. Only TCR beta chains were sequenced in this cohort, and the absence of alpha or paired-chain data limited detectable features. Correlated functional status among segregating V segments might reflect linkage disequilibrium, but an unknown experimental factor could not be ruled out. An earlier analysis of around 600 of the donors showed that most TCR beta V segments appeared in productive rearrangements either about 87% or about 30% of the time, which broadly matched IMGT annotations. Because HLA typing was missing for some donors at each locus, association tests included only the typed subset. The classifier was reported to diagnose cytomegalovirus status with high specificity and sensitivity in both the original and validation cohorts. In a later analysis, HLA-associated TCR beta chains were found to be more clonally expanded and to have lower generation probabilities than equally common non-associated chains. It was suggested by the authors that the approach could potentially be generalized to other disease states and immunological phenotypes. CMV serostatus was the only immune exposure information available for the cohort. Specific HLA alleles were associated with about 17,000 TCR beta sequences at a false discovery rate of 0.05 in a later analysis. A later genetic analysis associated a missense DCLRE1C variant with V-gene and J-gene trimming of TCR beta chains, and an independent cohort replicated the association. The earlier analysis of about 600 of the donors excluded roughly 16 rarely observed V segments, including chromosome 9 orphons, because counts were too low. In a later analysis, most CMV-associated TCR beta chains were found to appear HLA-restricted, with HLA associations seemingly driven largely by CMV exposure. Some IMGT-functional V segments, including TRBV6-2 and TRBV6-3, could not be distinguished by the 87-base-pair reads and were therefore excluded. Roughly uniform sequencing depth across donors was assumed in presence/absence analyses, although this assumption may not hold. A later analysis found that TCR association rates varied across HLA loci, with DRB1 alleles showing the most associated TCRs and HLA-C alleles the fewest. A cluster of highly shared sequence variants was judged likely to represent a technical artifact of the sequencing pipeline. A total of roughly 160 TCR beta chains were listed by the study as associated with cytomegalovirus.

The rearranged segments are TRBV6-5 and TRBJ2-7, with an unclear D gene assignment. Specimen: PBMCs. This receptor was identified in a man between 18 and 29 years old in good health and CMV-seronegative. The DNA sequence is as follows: TGTGCCAGCGCGGCGTCTGCCACCGCCCGCGAGCAGTACGTC. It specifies CASAASATAREQYV.